This T cell receptor (beta chain) was retrieved from a study of Tregs in tolerant kidney transplant recipients. Findings and limits, study-wide: The most relevant donor-specific Treg TCRbeta repertoire apparently came from expansion with activated donor B cells.

Recipients received nonmyeloablative bone marrow transplants from related graft donors, with transient mixed chimerism. Unstimulated Tregs (CD4+CD25+CD127-) and CD4+CD25- non-Tregs were sorted from PBMCs. Points on this clone: Its antigen is still unknown.

Assay: immunoSEQ multiplex PCR; the TCRdb copy retains only in-frame clones and omits some. The sample lists some 56,000 clones; about 89% were seen once. The TCR sequence derives from a human patient who received a combined kidney and bone marrow transplant. These T cells may partly come from the graft donor. The sample in question was CD8+ T cells from blood (PBMCs), obtained 24 months after the transplant.

CDR3 nucleotides: TGTGCCAGCAGCTCCTCGGGACTAGCGCACAATGAGCAGTTCTTC. The encoded protein is CASSSSGLAHNEQFF. The chain uses TRBV5-4 and TRBJ2-1; 10 nucleotides line up with TRBD2. With V trimmed by 3 bases and J by 5 bases, 5 bases remained unmatched. Germline V gene sequence: CDR1 SGHNT, CDR2 YYREEE (reference sequence). The CDR3 has 15 amino acids.